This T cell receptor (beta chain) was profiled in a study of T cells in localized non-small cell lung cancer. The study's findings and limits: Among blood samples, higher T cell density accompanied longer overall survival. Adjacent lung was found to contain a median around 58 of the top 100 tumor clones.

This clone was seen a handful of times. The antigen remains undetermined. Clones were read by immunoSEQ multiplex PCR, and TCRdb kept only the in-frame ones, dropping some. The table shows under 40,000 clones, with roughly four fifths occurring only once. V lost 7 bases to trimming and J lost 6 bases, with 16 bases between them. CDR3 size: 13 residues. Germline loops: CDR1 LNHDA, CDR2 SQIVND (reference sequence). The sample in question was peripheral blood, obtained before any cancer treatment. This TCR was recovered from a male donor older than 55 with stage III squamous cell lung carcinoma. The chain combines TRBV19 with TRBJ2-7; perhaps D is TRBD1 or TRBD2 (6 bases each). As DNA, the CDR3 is TGTGCCAGTAAGGGGGGAACCCAGGCCGAGCAGTACTTC. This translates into CASKGGTQAEQYF.